What follows are 17 T cell receptor beta chains derived from one specimen sequenced in a study of T cell changes during pregnancy in multiple sclerosis. Assay: immunoSEQ multiplex PCR; the TCRdb copy retains only in-frame clones and omits some. The table records tens of thousands of clones, 90% of them present only once. The material was CD8+ T cells from peripheral blood mononuclear cells, obtained in the first trimester of pregnancy. The receptors stem from a female donor with multiple sclerosis, enrolled in a pregnancy study.

The V and J genes are TRBV10-3 and TRBJ2-3; D not certain. V gave up 0 bases and J gave up 1 base, with 11 bases separating them. Germline V gene sequence: CDR1 ENHRY, CDR2 SYGVKD. The CDR3 totals 16 residues. The CDR3 spells CAISESISPRTDTQYF. The CDR3 DNA follows: TGTGCCATCAGTGAGTCTATCAGTCCCCGCACAGATACGCAGTATTTT.

The rearrangement joins TRBV28 to TRBJ2-7; D unresolved. Between the trimmed V and J ends, which lost 4 bases and 4 bases, there was a span of 5 bases. CDR3 size: 11 residues. CDR1 is MDHEN, CDR2 SYDVKM, per germline. As DNA, the CDR3 is TGTGCCAGCAGTTACGGGTACGAGCAGTACTTC. Protein: CASSYGYEQYF.

The chain couples TRBV5-6 to TRBJ2-7, with 14 bases lining up with TRBD2. CDR1 and CDR2 (germline): SGHDT, YYEEEE. The junction had 4 bases not matched to a gene; V was cut back by 3 bases and J by 5 bases. The CDR3 has 15 residues. CDR3 residues: CASSSGTSGSHEQYF. DNA of the CDR3: TGTGCCAGCAGCTCCGGGACTAGCGGGAGCCACGAGCAGTACTTC. Looking up the rest from reference TRBV5-6 and TRBJ2-7 gives the full variable domain: DAGVTQSPTHLIKTRGQQVTLRCSPKSGHDTVSWYQQALGQGPQFIFQYYEEEERQRGNFPDRFSGHQFPNYSSELNVNALLLGDSALYLCASSSGTSGSHEQYFGPGTRLTVT.

V and J are TRBV7-9 and TRBJ1-2, with D tentatively TRBD1 (6 bases). Trimming took off 5 bases at V and 9 bases at J, with 13 bases between the two ends. The CDR3 has 12 residues. The germline CDR1 and CDR2 sequences are SEHNR and FQNEAQ (reference sequence). CDR3 residues: CASSPTGQSYTF. CDR3 coding DNA: TGTGCCAGCAGCCCAACGGGACAAAGCTACACCTTC.

The chain has TRBV6-1 and TRBJ1-6; TRBD1 matches 8 bases. The length of the CDR3 is 16 residues. With 3 bases clipped from V and 10 bases from J, the junction kept 11 bases outside the gene matches. Germline CDR1 MNHNS, CDR2 SASEGT. The CDR3 is CASSEEAAGGASPLHF. The CDR3 nucleotides are TGTGCCAGCAGTGAGGAAGCCGCAGGGGGCGCATCACCCCTCCACTTT.

A word on this clone: Other DNA sequences in this specimen translate into the identical CDR3. The rearrangement joins TRBV25-1 to TRBJ2-7; perhaps TRBD2 as D (5 bases). This CDR3 has 11 amino acids. V was trimmed by 4 bases and J by 4 bases, leaving 5 bases between them. Germline CDR1 and CDR2: MGHDK and SYGVNS. The CDR3 region is CASSGGYEQYF. The CDR3 DNA sequence: TGTGCCAGCAGTGGAGGGTACGAGCAGTACTTC.

This chain connects TRBV28 to TRBJ2-6; D gene uncertain. From germline, CDR1 is MDHEN and CDR2 SYDVKM. The CDR3 spans 13 residues. Trimming removed 5 bases from V and 4 bases from J, with 6 bases in between. The chain's CDR3 is CASSMGGANVLTF. For the CDR3, the DNA is TGTGCCAGCAGTATGGGCGGGGCCAACGTCCTGACTTTC. The full variable domain, with the rest looked up from reference TRBV28 and TRBJ2-6, is DVKVTQSSRYLVKRTGEKVFLECVQDMDHENMFWYRQDPGLGLRLIYFSYDVKMKEKGDIPEGYSVSREKKERFSLILESASTNQTSMYLCASSMGGANVLTFGAGSRLTVL.

On this clone itself: Germline is not matched at one junction end, which may reflect a read error. V and J are TRBV7-7 and TRBJ2-1; TRBD2 aligns across 9 bases. This CDR3 contains 15 residues. CDR1 and CDR2 from the germline V gene are SSHAT and FNYEAQ (reference sequence). The CDR3, as DNA: TGTGCTAGCAGCTTCGGGACTAGCTTGTTGGATGAGCAGTTCTTC. Residues: CASSFGTSLLDEQFF.

The V call is TRBV19, the J call TRBJ1-2; 8 bases agree with TRBD1. The CDR3 runs to 19 residues. The germline V gene encodes CDR1 LNHDA and CDR2 SQIVND (reference sequence). The V and J ends lost 7 bases and 3 bases, in that order; junction bases with no gene match: 22. CDR3 DNA: TGTGCCAGTACCCACCGTTTTCCTCGGACAGGGCAAGCGGACTATGGCTACACCTTC. It translates to CASTHRFPRTGQADYGYTF.

The chain links TRBV29-1 to TRBJ2-5; 7 bases fit TRBD1. Germline V lookup: CDR1 SQVTM, CDR2 ANQGSEA. The junction had 9 bases not matched to a gene; V was cut back by 5 bases and J by 3 bases. The CDR3 loop spans 14 amino acids. The CDR3 here is CSVLDRVGKETQYF. In DNA form, the CDR3 reads TGCAGCGTTCTCGACAGGGTCGGCAAAGAGACCCAGTACTTC.

V is TRBV27 and J is TRBJ2-3, with 8 bases matching TRBD1. In germline, CDR1 is MNHEY, CDR2 SMNVEV (reference sequence). V dropped 5 bases and J dropped 1; count of bases not matched to a gene: 8. This CDR3 region has 16 residues. Written as DNA, the CDR3 is TGTGCCAGCAGTGTGTATGACAGGGGCCGCACAGATACGCAGTATTTT. As protein: CASSVYDRGRTDTQYF.

The chain recombines TRBV18 with TRBJ2-2; 8 bases map to TRBD1. This CDR3 region has 17 residues. Losses at the gene ends were 0 bases for V and 3 bases for J; bases not matched to a gene: 6. Germline values: CDR1 KGHSH, CDR2 LQKENI. The DNA for the CDR3 is TGTGCCAGCTCACCACCTTTGCAGGGGGCGTACACCGGGGAGCTGTTTTTT. This gives the protein CASSPPLQGAYTGELFF.

The chain recombines TRBV18 with TRBJ1-1; D perhaps matches TRBD1 (6 bases). This CDR3 comprises 14 residues. V shed 6 bases and J shed 1 base, with 12 bases lying between them. CDR1 and CDR2 from the germline V gene are KGHSH and LQKENI. CDR3 in amino acids: CASSPGGANTEAFF. CDR3 DNA sequence: TGTGCCAGCTCCCCGGGGGGGGCGAACACTGAAGCTTTCTTT.

V usage is TRBV30 and J usage is TRBJ2-3; 10 positions agree with TRBD2. In germline, CDR1 is GTSNPN, CDR2 SVGIG (reference sequence). Trimming cost V 2 bases and J 2 bases; bases outside gene matches: 4. CDR3 size: 15 residues. CDR3 region: CAWSFGTSDTDTQYF. In DNA, the CDR3 is TGTGCCTGGAGTTTCGGGACTAGCGACACAGATACGCAGTATTTT.

The gene calls are TRBV27 and TRBJ1-2; TRBD1 aligns across 11 bases. The CDR3 has 16 residues. J gave up 8 bases and V 0 bases, and 8 bases lay outside the gene matches. Germline CDR1 reads MNHEY; CDR2 reads SMNVEV (reference sequence). CDR3 sequence reads: CASSLSRTGGRSGYTF. The CDR3 nucleotides are TGTGCCAGCAGTTTATCAAGGACAGGGGGCAGGAGCGGCTACACCTTC.

The chain has TRBV5-5 and TRBJ1-5; D is ambiguous. Germline CDR1 and CDR2: SGHKS and YYEKEE (reference sequence). This CDR3 region has 14 residues. Between the trimmed V and J ends, which lost 1 base and 3 bases, there was a span of 8 bases. As DNA, the CDR3 is TGTGCCAGCAGCTTGTACCAAGCCAATCAGCCCCAGCATTTT. As protein: CASSLYQANQPQHF.

V and J are TRBV28 and TRBJ1-1, with D tentatively TRBD1 (6 bases). V was shortened by 3 bases and J by 7 bases, with 18 bases between the two germline ends. The CDR3 totals 15 residues. Germline V gene data show CDR1 as MDHEN and CDR2 as SYDVKM. The CDR3 nucleotides are TGTGCCAGCAGTTTGCGGGGGCTCCTTCGGGGTGAAGCTTTCTTT. Translated, it gives CASSLRGLLRGEAFF.